A selection of T cell receptor beta chains follows, all from one sample in a study of patients with pleural tuberculosis. TCRdb itself ran the reads through MiXCR, one entry per CDR3 protein. Among around 50,000 distinct CDR3 sequences listed, 7.3% were seen once. The receptors shown here come from a human donor with pleural tuberculosis. Both conserved end residues are part of each CDR3. The D gene is left open where the match is weak. Clone size is given for some rows only: seen once, a few or many times, or a class if the clone is expanded.

V	D	size	J	DNA	CDR3
TRBV13	.	few	TRBJ1-2	TGTGCCAGCAGCTTTAGAGGGGCTAATGGCTACACCTTC	CASSFRGANGYTF
TRBV25-1	.	many	TRBJ2-7	TGTGCCAGCAGTGACTACGAGCAGTACTTC	CASSDYEQYF
TRBV29-1	.	.	TRBJ2-1	TGCAGCGTTGAATTTTTTGGGGGCTCCTACAATGAGCAGTTCTTC	CSVEFFGGSYNEQFF
TRBV10-3	.	many	TRBJ1-1	TGTGCCATCAGTGAGAGAGACAGACACACTGAAGCTTTCTTT	CAISERDRHTEAFF
TRBV24-1	.	many	TRBJ2-1	TGTGCCACCAGTGATTGGGGTCCCTACAATGAGCAGTTCTTC	CATSDWGPYNEQFF
TRBV9	.	many	TRBJ1-1	TGTGCCAGCAGCCCCAACGGGGAGAACACTGAAGCTTTCTTT	CASSPNGENTEAFF
TRBV27	TRBD1	many	TRBJ1-5	TGTGCCAGCAGTTTAACCGGGACAGGCAATCAGCCCCAGCATTTT	CASSLTGTGNQPQHF
TRBV5-1	TRBD2	few	TRBJ2-1	TGCGCCAGCAGCCCGACTAGCGGAATATCCTACAATGAGCAGTTCTTC	CASSPTSGISYNEQFF
TRBV11-1	TRBD1	many	TRBJ1-1	TGTGCCAGCAGCTTCACGACAGGGCCCACTGAAGCTTTCTTT	CASSFTTGPTEAFF
TRBV5-4	.	many	TRBJ1-1	TGTGCCAGCAGCTTTCGGAATGAAGCTTTCTTT	CASSFRNEAFF
TRBV19	.	few	TRBJ2-7	TGTGCCAGTAGTGTGGGACGGCAAGGGTACGAGCAGTACTTC	CASSVGRQGYEQYF
TRBV27	.	many	TRBJ2-2	TGTGCCAGCAGTTTTGGGGGCCTAATCCGCACCGGGGAGCTGTTTTTT	CASSFGGLIRTGELFF
TRBV10-3	.	few	TRBJ1-6	TGTGCCATCAGTGAAGATGGACAGCCGAGTTCACCCCTCCACTTT	CAISEDGQPSSPLHF
TRBV11-2	TRBD1	many	TRBJ1-4	TGTGCCAGCAGCTTAGGCAGGGGGAACAATGAAAAACTGTTTTTT	CASSLGRGNNEKLFF
TRBV4-2	.	many	TRBJ2-5	TGTGCCAGCAGCCATGTGGGGGGAGACCAGGAGACCCAGTACTTC	CASSHVGGDQETQYF
TRBV5-1	TRBD2	.	TRBJ2-3	TGCGCCAGCAATGAGGTAGCGGGAGGGCCGACAGATACGCAGTATTTT	CASNEVAGGPTDTQYF
TRBV6-2/TRBV6-3	.	many	TRBJ2-3	TGTGCCAGCAGTTACTCAGATTCGGGGACTAGCACAGATACGCAGTATTTT	CASSYSDSGTSTDTQYF
TRBV6-5	.	many	TRBJ2-7	TGTGCCAGCAGTTACTCACGGGTTGAGCAGTACTTC	CASSYSRVEQYF
TRBV20-1	.	many	TRBJ2-3	TGCAGTGCTAGAGAGGGCCTGGAGGTCGATACGCAGTATTTT	CSAREGLEVDTQYF
TRBV19	.	many	TRBJ1-2	TGTGCCAGTAGTATTTTGGCAGGGAGTTATGGCTACACCTTC	CASSILAGSYGYTF
TRBV12-3/TRBV12-4	.	many	TRBJ2-3	TGTGCCAGCAGGCCCGTGGTTGGAGATACGCAGTATTTT	CASRPVVGDTQYF
TRBV4-2	TRBD2	many	TRBJ2-1	TGTGCCAGCAGCGGACTAGCGGGAGATGAGCAGTTCTTC	CASSGLAGDEQFF
TRBV20-1	.	many	TRBJ2-7	TGCAGTGCTAGTGGGAACAGGGCCAGCTCCTACGAGCAGTACTTC	CSASGNRASSYEQYF
TRBV5-1	TRBD1	.	TRBJ2-5	TGCGCCAGCAGCTCGGGACAGAAACAAGAGACCCAGTACTTC	CASSSGQKQETQYF
TRBV28	.	many	TRBJ2-5	TGTGCCAGCAGTCGAAGGACAGAACAAGAGACCCAGTACTTC	CASSRRTEQETQYF
TRBV11-2	.	many	TRBJ2-3	TGTGCCAGCAGCTTCCCCAGTAGCACAGATACGCAGTATTTT	CASSFPSSTDTQYF
TRBV5-6	.	.	TRBJ1-1	TGTGCCAGCAGCGAATACCATCTGAACACTGAAGCTTTCTTT	CASSEYHLNTEAFF
TRBV14	.	many	TRBJ2-3	TGTGCCAGCAGCCAGCCTAGCAGAACTAGCACAGATACGCAGTATTTT	CASSQPSRTSTDTQYF
TRBV10-1	TRBD1	many	TRBJ2-2	TGCGCCACCAACCGGGACAGTGACACCGGGGAGCTGTTTTTT	CATNRDSDTGELFF
TRBV11-3	.	many	TRBJ1-1	TGTGCCAGCAGCTTTGATAGGACCGAAGCTTTCTTT	CASSFDRTEAFF
TRBV7-2	.	many	TRBJ2-5	TGTGCCAGCAGCTTACCGGGAGTTGAGACCCAGTACTTC	CASSLPGVETQYF
TRBV10-3	TRBD1	.	TRBJ2-7	TGTGCCATCAGAGGGACAGGGGAGATGGGCTCCTACGAGCAGTACTTC	CAIRGTGEMGSYEQYF
TRBV7-1	TRBD2	many	TRBJ2-1	TGTGCCAGCAGCTCAGGGACTAGCATATACAATGAGCAGTTCTTC	CASSSGTSIYNEQFF
TRBV20-1	TRBD1	many	TRBJ2-5	TGCAGTGCTAGGGGGGACAGAGAAGAGACCCAGTACTTC	CSARGDREETQYF
TRBV2	TRBD2	many	TRBJ2-7	TGTGCCAGCAGCAAGACTAGCAACGAGCAGTACTTC	CASSKTSNEQYF
TRBV11-2	TRBD1	many	TRBJ1-5	TGTGCCAGCAGCTCGGGACAGCTACTTTATCAGCCCCAGCATTTT	CASSSGQLLYQPQHF
TRBV12-3/TRBV12-4	.	few	TRBJ2-5	TGTGCCAGCAGTTTGTCTTGGAACGACCAGTACTTC	CASSLSWNDQYF